The present T cell receptor beta chain was sequenced within a study of T cell responses to AZD1222 COVID-19 vaccine. This table comes from immunoSEQ multiplex PCR, and its TCRdb copy is limited to in-frame clones, with some not included. The sample holds around 84,000 clones; 87% are singletons and the top ten take about 1.6%. Germline V gives CDR1 SGHTA, CDR2 FQGTGA. The CDR3 contains 14 residues. The V and J ends lost 1 base and 6 bases respectively, with 9 bases between them. In the case of this clone: Its antigen is still unknown.

Points from the study as a whole: In a largely white British group with more females than males, clonal diversity was possibly underestimated. Vaccine-related CD4 TCRs covered spike, predominating at 160-218 and 743-854.

Sequencing was performed on peripheral blood, taken on day 0 of AZD1222 vaccination. This receptor was identified in an adult in good health. This chain joins TRBV7-3 and TRBJ2-2; unclear D gene. Here the CDR3 reads CASSLSLAAGELFF. Written as DNA, the CDR3 is TGTGCCAGCAGCTTAAGCTTGGCAGCCGGGGAGCTGTTTTTT.